This T cell receptor beta chain comes out of a study of blood T cell repertoires in COVID-19. This clone was observed once. Germline V CDR1 and CDR2: WSHSY, SAAADI. This CDR3 spans 13 amino acids. The junction had 8 bases not matched to a gene; V was cut back by 9 bases and J by 5 bases. As processed by the authors: Using reference gene primer amplification, nucleated cell counts were estimated. This table comes from immunoSEQ multiplex PCR, and its TCRdb copy is limited to in-frame clones, with some not included. V and J calls and clone size are given by that table; D and trimming were obtained from the DNA. The data contain 75,000 to 90,000 clones, around 91% of them singletons.

Sequences were obtained from peripheral blood. The chain links TRBV10-2 to TRBJ2-5, with 8 bases aligning to TRBD1. The receptor was derived from a woman between 50 and 59 years old in a cohort sampled during active COVID-19. CDR3 sequence reads: CASQGAGGETQYF. The CDR3 DNA sequence: TGCGCCAGTCAGGGGGCAGGCGGGGAGACCCAGTACTTC.